The next 26 T cell receptor beta chains were all read from a single sample in a study of CD8+CD57+ T cells in acquired aplastic anemia. According to the study, genomic DNA was the template for TCR beta VDJ and CDR3 profiling. TCRdb processed the reads anew with MiXCR; each CDR3 protein has one entry. Altogether 400,000 to 450,000 distinct CDR3 sequences are present, 55% to 70% being singletons, with the ten largest covering under 4.5%. Specimen: sorted CD4+, CD8+, or CD8+CD57+ T cells (not recorded which) from PBMCs. These receptors were taken from a human donor in good health, serving as a control.

The rearrangement uses TRBV5-1 and TRBJ1-2; D possibly corresponds to TRBD1 (6 bases). V lost 2 bases and J lost 7, with 15 bases in between. The CDR3 contains 14 residues. The germline gives CDR1 SGHRS, CDR2 YFSETQ. CDR3 in amino acids: CASSFPGRDTGYTF. CDR3 DNA sequence: TGCGCCAGCAGCTTCCCAGGGAGGGACACTGGCTACACCTTC.

This rearrangement joins TRBV2 to TRBJ2-5; no clear D gene. Trimming took 3 bases from V and 1 from J, leaving 6 bases between them. The length of the CDR3 is 13 residues. Germline CDR1 and CDR2: SNHLY and FYNNEI. In nucleotides, the CDR3 is TGTGCCAGCAGTGACACAGCCCAAGAGACCCAGTACTTC. This gives the protein CASSDTAQETQYF.

Comments on this clonotype: At one end, the junction sequence differs from germline, possibly due to a read error. The chain has TRBV7-2 and TRBJ1-6, with a weak D call TRBD1 (6 bases). The CDR3 loop spans 17 amino acids. Germline V gives CDR1 SGHTA, CDR2 FQGNSA. DNA of the CDR3: TGCGCCAGCAGCATATGGAAGGGGGTAACCTATAATTACCCCCCCCACTTT. This translates into CASSIWKGVTYNYPPHF.

This chain links TRBV7-2 with TRBJ2-2; D is perhaps TRBD2 (6 bases). Trimming took 5 bases from V and 11 from J, leaving 24 bases between them. This CDR3 spans 16 amino acids. CDR1 is SGHTA and CDR2 is FQGNSA in the germline V gene. Here the CDR3 reads CASSNGPGTSTGELFF. In DNA, the CDR3 is TGTGCCAGCAGCAACGGACCCGGCACTAGCACAGGCGAGCTGTTTTTT. Filled out from reference TRBV7-2 and TRBJ2-2, the complete variable domain reads GAGVSQSPSNKVTEKGKDVELRCDPISGHTALYWYRQSLGQGLEFLIYFQGNSAPDKSGLPSDRFSAERTGGSVSTLTIQRTQQEDSAVYLCASSNGPGTSTGELFFGEGSRLTVL.

About this clonotype: The final CDR3 position lacks the conserved phenylalanine or tryptophan, pointing to a likely read error. Because the CDR3's place on the DNA is in doubt, the DNA is left out and the CDR3 is given as listed by TCRdb. This chain joins TRBV7-3 and TRBJ2-5; the table names TRBD1, a call not compared with the DNA. Germline V gene data show CDR1 as SGHTA and CDR2 as FQGTGA. The length of the CDR3 is 13 amino acids, counting both ends. The CDR3 here is CASAGQGPGTQKH.

V gene TRBV10-3 combines with J gene TRBJ1-5; D gene unclear. Germline V gene lookup returns CDR1 ENHRY and CDR2 SYGVKD. The CDR3 length is 13 residues. The V end was cut by 8 bases, the J end by 0 bases, with 8 bases between. The CDR3 reads CAIGQDSNQPQHF. As DNA, the CDR3 is TGTGCCATCGGTCAGGATAGCAATCAGCCCCAGCATTTT.

J is TRBJ1-1 and V is TRBV20-1; no definite D call. V dropped 6 bases and J dropped 9 bases, with 20 bases sitting between them. The CDR3 contains 13 residues. The germline CDR1 and CDR2 sequences are DFQATT and SNEGSKA (reference sequence). CDR3 nucleotide sequence: TGCAGTGCAAGGAAGAATAGCAATCAGCAAGCTTTCTTT. Translated, it gives CSARKNSNQQAFF.

This clonotype was detected only a few times. The chain carries TRBV6-5 and TRBJ2-7, with no clear D. The CDR3 covers 14 residues. From germline, CDR1 is MNHEY and CDR2 SVGAGI. Trimming stripped 5 bases from V and 2 bases from J, with 13 bases between. The CDR3 region has the DNA TGTGCCAGCAGTGCGGAACCTGGGGCCTACGAGCAGTACTTC. Translated, it gives CASSAEPGAYEQYF.

The chain has TRBV6-5 and TRBJ2-7, with TRBD1 identical over 9 bases. V shed 5 bases, J shed 6 bases, and the junction held 8 bases outside the gene matches. CDR1 is MNHEY, CDR2 SVGAGI, per germline. This CDR3 is built from 14 residues. This chain's CDR3 is CASSVGTGSREQYF. CDR3 bases: TGTGCCAGCAGTGTGGGGACAGGGTCGCGCGAGCAGTACTTC.

This clonotype was found many times. The chain combines TRBV7-9 with TRBJ1-1, with TRBD1 identical over 7 bases. CDR3 length: 15 amino acids. The germline V gene has CDR1 SEHNR and CDR2 FQNEAQ (reference sequence). Unmatched junction bases numbered 5, after V lost 4 bases and J lost 0 bases. Here the CDR3 DNA reads TGTGCCAGCAGCTCCCTGACAGGGTTGAACACTGAAGCTTTCTTT. Protein product: CASSSLTGLNTEAFF.

The gene calls are TRBV7-9 and TRBJ1-1; D not resolved. Trimming left V 6 bases short and J 13 bases short, with 24 bases between. The CDR3 sequence is 14 residues long. Germline CDR1 reads SEHNR; CDR2 reads FQNEAQ (reference sequence). The CDR3 here is CASSFSREFTVDFF. The CDR3 nucleotides are TGTGCCAGCAGTTTTTCGCGTGAATTCACAGTGGATTTCTTT.

V and J are TRBV7-2 and TRBJ2-7; 7 positions match TRBD1. The J call may be faulty, since TRBJ2-1 better matches the DNA end. The CDR3 is 14 amino acids. Germline-derived CDR1 and CDR2 are SGHTA and FQGNSA. The CDR3 region is CASSLVTGVHEQFF. CDR3 coding DNA: TGTGCCAGCAGCTTAGTCACAGGGGTCCATGAGCAGTTCTTC.

This clonotype was observed a few times. The chain combines TRBV2 with TRBJ1-2; D remains unclear. The CDR3 has 15 amino acids. The germline gives CDR1 SNHLY, CDR2 FYNNEI. Trimming cost V 0 bases and J 0 bases, with 8 bases left between them. The CDR3 reads CASSEARLTNYGYTF. DNA for the CDR3: TGTGCCAGCAGTGAAGCGCGTCTTACTAACTATGGCTACACCTTC.

The gene calls are TRBV20-1 and TRBJ1-2; D ambiguous. The CDR3 loop spans 16 amino acids. Per the germline V gene, CDR1 is DFQATT and CDR2 is SNEGSKA (reference sequence). Trimming took off 2 bases at V and 5 bases at J, with 21 bases between the two ends. CDR3 bases: TGCAGTGCTAGACTTCCGACGGCAAGGGCTAGTTATGGCTACACCTTC. Its translation: CSARLPTARASYGYTF.

J is TRBJ2-7 and V is TRBV14, with D hard to call. The CDR3 has 13 residues. The germline gives CDR1 SGHDN, CDR2 FVKESK. CDR3 in DNA: TGTGCCAGCAGCCAAATCAACGGCTTCGAACCTGAAGTC. Amino acid sequence: CASSQINGFEPEV.

This chain connects TRBV30 to TRBJ2-2; D is perhaps TRBD1 or TRBD2 (5 bases each). Trimming shortened V by 0 bases and J by 1 base, and 9 bases separated the two germline ends. CDR3 length: 15 amino acids. Germline CDR1 is GTSNPN and CDR2 is SVGIG (reference sequence). CDR3 region: CAWSVGEWNTGELFF. The CDR3 nucleotides are TGTGCCTGGAGTGTGGGGGAATGGAACACCGGGGAGCTGTTTTTT.

The gene calls are TRBV20-1 and TRBJ1-3; possibly TRBD1 for D (5 bases). The CDR3 consists of 13 residues. Germline CDR1 and CDR2: DFQATT and SNEGSKA (reference sequence). The CDR3 DNA reads as TGCAGCGCTGGGGCAGTTACTGGAAAGGCCATATATTTT. It is translated as CSAGAVTGKAIYF.

The V call is TRBV10-3, the J call TRBJ2-7, with D uncertain. V lost 3 bases to trimming and J lost 13 bases, with 28 bases between them. Per germline, CDR1 ENHRY and CDR2 SYGVKD. CDR3 length: 16 residues. The CDR3 is CAISESPQAVPYAYYF. The DNA for the CDR3 is TGTGCCATCAGTGAATCACCGCAGGCCGTCCCCTACGCGTACTACTTC.

The V and J genes are TRBV9 and TRBJ1-5, with TRBD1 matching 7 bases. CDR3 length equals 14 residues. Per germline, CDR1 SGDLS and CDR2 YYNGEE. Trimming took 0 bases from V and 6 from J; bases not matched to a gene: 3. The chain's CDR3 is CASSVGQGVQPQHF. The CDR3 bases are TGTGCCAGCAGCGTAGGGCAGGGGGTTCAGCCCCAGCATTTT.

J is TRBJ1-2 and V is TRBV5-6; D gene uncertain. The germline CDR1 and CDR2 sequences are SGHDT and YYEEEE. The length of the CDR3 is 14 residues. V was pared by 1 base and J by 6 bases, with 13 bases between. For the CDR3, the DNA is TGTGCCAGCAGCTTGATCGACACGGAAAATGGCTACACCTTC. As protein: CASSLIDTENGYTF.

This clonotype was detected only a few times. The chain is built from TRBV6-2 or TRBV6-3 and TRBJ2-1; TRBD2 matches 12 bases. The CDR3 is 19 residues long. Unmatched junction bases numbered 9, after V lost 0 bases and J lost 3 bases. In germline, CDR1 is MNHEY, CDR2 SVGEGT. The CDR3 DNA is TGTGCCAGCAGTTACTCGGTTCTAGCGGGGGGGTTAGGCTACAATGAGCAGTTCTTC. Translated, it gives CASSYSVLAGGLGYNEQFF.

The CDR3 region is CATSRDWGGGHEQFF. The CDR3 DNA sequence: TGTGCCACCAGCAGGGATTGGGGGGGGGGTCATGAGCAGTTCTTC. The genes are TRBV15 and TRBJ2-1; 7 bases map to TRBD2. The CDR3 length is 15 residues. Per germline, CDR1 LNHNV and CDR2 YYDKDF (reference sequence). J gave up 8 bases and V 3 bases, and 10 bases lay outside the gene matches.

This chain joins TRBV9 and TRBJ2-7, with 9 nucleotides matching TRBD1. After removal of 2 bases from V and 13 bases from J, the junction contained 13 bases not matched to a gene. CDR3 size: 14 residues. Germline CDR1 is SGDLS and CDR2 is YYNGEE. Written as DNA, the CDR3 is TGTGCCAGCAGCGTCCGGGACAGGGTCACTGAAGCTTACTTC. Protein sequence: CASSVRDRVTEAYF.

In this sample, this clonotype turned up many times. The CDR3 spells CASSPYFPSSYEQYF. Written as DNA, the CDR3 is TGTGCCAGCAGTCCTTACTTCCCGAGCTCCTACGAGCAGTACTTC. The J gene is TRBJ2-7, the V gene TRBV6-1; D not certain. The CDR3 length is 15 residues. Looked up from germline, CDR1 is MNHNS and CDR2 is SASEGT. The ends were cut back, 5 bases at V and 0 bases at J, with 14 bases in the middle.

CDR3 nucleotide sequence: TGTGCCAGCAGCGGCGGGAAAGCGGGGTCCTACGAGCAGTACTTC. Encoded protein: CASSGGKAGSYEQYF. The rearrangement links TRBV5-8 to TRBJ2-7, with 7 bases matching TRBD2. The ends lost 4 bases at V and 1 base at J; junction bases unmatched: 8. The CDR3 spans 15 residues. Germline CDR1 reads SGHTS; CDR2 reads YDEGEE.

This clonotype was counted many times. The gene calls are TRBV4-1 and TRBJ2-7; TRBD1 agrees at 7 bases. Germline CDR1 reads MGHRA; CDR2 reads YSYEKL. Losses at the gene ends were 3 bases for V and 0 bases for J; bases not matched to a gene: 2. The CDR3 runs 14 residues. Here the CDR3 reads CASSQGQPSYEQYF. The CDR3 DNA reads TGCGCCAGCAGCCAGGGACAGCCCTCCTACGAGCAGTACTTC.